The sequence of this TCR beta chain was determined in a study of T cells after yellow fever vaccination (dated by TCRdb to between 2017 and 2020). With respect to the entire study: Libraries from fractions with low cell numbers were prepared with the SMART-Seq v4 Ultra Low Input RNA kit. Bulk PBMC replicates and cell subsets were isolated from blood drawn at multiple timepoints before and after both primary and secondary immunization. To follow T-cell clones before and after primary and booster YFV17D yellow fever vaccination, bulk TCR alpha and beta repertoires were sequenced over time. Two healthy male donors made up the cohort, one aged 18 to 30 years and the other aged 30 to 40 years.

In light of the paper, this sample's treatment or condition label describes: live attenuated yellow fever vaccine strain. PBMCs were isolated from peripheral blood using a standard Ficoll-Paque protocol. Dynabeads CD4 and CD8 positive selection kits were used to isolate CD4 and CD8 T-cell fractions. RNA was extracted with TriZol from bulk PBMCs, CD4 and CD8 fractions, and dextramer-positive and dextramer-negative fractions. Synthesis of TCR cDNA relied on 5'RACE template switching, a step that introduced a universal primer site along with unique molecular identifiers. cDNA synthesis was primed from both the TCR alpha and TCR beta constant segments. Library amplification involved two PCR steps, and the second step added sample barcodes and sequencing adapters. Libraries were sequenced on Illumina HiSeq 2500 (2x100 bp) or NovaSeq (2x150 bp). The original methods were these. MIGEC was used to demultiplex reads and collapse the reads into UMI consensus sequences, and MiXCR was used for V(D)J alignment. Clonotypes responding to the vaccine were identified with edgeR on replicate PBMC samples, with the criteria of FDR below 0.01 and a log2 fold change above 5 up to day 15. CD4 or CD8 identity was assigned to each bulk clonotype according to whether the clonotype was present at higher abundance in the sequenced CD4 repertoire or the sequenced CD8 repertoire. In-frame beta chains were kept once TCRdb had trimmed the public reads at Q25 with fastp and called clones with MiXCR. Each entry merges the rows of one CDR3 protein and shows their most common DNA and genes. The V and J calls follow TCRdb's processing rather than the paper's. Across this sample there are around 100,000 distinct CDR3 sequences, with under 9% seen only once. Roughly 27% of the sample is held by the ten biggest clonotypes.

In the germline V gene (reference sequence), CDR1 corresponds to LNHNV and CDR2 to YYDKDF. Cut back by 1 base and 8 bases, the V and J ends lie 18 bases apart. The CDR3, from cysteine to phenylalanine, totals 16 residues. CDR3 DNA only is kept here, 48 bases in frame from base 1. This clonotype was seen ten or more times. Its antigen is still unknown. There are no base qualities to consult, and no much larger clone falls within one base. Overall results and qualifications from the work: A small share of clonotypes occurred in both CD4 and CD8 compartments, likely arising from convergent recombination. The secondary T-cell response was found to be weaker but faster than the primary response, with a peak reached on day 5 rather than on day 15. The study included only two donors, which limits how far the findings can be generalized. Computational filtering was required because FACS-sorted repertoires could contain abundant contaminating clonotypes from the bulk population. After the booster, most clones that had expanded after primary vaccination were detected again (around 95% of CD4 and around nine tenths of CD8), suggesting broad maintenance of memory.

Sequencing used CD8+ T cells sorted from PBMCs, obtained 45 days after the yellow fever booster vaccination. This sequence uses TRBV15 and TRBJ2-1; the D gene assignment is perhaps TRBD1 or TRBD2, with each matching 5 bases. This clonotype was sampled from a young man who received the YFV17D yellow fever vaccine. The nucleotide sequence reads TGTGCCACCAGCAGAGCCCCACTAGGGGTCCCGGATGAGCAGTTCTTC. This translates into CATSRAPLGVPDEQFF.